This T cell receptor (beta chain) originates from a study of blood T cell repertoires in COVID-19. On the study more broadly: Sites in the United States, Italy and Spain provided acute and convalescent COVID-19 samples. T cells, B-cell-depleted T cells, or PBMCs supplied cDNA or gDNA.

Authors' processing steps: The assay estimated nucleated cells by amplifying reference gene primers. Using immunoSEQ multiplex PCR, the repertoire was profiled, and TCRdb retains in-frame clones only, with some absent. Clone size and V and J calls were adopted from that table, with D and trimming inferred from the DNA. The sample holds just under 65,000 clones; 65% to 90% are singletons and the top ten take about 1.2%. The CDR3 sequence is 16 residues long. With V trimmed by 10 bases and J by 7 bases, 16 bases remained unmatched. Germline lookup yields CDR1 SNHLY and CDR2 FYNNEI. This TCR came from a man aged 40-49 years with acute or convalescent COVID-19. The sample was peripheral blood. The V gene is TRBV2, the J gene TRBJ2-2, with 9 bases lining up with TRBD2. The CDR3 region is CATKATGTSLVGELFF. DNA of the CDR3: TGTGCCACAAAAGCTACCGGGACTAGCCTAGTCGGGGAGCTGTTTTTT.